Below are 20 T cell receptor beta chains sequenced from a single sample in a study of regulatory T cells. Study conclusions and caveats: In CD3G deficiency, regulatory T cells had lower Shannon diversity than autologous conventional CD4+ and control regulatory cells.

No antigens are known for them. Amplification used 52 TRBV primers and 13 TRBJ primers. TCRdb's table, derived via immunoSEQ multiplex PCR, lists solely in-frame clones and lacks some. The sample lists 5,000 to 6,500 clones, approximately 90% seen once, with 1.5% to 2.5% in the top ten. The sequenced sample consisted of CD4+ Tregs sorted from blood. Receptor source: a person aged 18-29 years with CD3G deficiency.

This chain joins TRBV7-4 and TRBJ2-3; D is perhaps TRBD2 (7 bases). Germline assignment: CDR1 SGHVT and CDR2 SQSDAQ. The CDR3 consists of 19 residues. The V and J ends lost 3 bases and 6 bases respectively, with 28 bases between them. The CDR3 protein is CASSLDKVDRGEGWDTQYF. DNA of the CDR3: TGTGCCAGCAGCTTGGATAAGGTTGATAGGGGGGAGGGCTGGGATACGCAGTATTTT.

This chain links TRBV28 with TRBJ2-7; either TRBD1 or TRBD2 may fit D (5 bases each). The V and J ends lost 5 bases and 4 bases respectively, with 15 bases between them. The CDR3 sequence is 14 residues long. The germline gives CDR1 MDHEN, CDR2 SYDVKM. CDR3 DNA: TGTGCCAGCAGTACTACCGGGACCAGATACGAGCAGTACTTC. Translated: CASSTTGTRYEQYF.

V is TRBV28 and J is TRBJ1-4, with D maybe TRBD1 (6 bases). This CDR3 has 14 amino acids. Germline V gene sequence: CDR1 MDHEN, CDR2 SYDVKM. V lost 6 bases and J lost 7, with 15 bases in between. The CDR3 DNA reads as TGTGCCAGCAGCCTAAGGGGGGTGGCTGAAAAACTGTTTTTT. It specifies CASSLRGVAEKLFF.

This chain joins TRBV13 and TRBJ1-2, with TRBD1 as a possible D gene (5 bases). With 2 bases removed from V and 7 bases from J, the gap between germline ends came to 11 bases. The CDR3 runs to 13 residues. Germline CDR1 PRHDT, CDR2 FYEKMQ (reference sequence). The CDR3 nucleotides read TGTGCCAGCAGCTTACAGGGTTACGGTGGCTACACCTTC. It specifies CASSLQGYGGYTF.

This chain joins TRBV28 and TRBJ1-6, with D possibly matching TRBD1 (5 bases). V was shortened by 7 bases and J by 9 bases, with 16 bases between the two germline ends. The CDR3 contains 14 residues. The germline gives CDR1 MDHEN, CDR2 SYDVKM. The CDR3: CASTTGGVGSPLHF. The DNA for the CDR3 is TGTGCCAGCACTACCGGGGGGGTAGGTTCACCCCTCCACTTT.

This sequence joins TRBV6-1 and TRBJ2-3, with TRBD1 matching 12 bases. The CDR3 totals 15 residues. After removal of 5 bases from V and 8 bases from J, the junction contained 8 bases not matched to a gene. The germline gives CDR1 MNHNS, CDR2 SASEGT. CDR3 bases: TGTGCCAGCAGTTCCGGGACAGGGGGCTTAGGTACGCAGTATTTT. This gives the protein CASSSGTGGLGTQYF.

CDR3: CASSLEQGSGELFF. Here the CDR3 DNA reads TGCGCCAGCAGCTTGGAGCAGGGCAGCGGGGAGCTGTTTTTT. This chain links TRBV5-1 with TRBJ2-2; tentatively, D is TRBD1 (5 bases). There are 14 residues in the CDR3. Trimming removed 0 bases at V and 7 bases at J, with 10 bases between. Germline-derived CDR1 and CDR2 are SGHRS and YFSETQ.

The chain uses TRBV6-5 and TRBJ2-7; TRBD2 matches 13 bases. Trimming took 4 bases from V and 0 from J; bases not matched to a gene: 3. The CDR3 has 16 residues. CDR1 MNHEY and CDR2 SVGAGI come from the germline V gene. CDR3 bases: TGTGCCAGCAGTTTGACTAGCGGGGGGAGCTCCTACGAGCAGTACTTC. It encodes CASSLTSGGSSYEQYF.

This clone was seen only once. The chain's CDR3 is CASSFRDRDGQPQHF. As DNA, the CDR3 is TGTGCCAGCAGTTTTCGGGACAGGGATGGTCAGCCCCAGCATTTT. The chain joins TRBV28 to TRBJ1-5; 9 bases map to TRBD1. With 3 bases clipped from V and 6 bases from J, the junction kept 6 bases outside the gene matches. Germline lookup yields CDR1 MDHEN and CDR2 SYDVKM. The CDR3 totals 15 residues.

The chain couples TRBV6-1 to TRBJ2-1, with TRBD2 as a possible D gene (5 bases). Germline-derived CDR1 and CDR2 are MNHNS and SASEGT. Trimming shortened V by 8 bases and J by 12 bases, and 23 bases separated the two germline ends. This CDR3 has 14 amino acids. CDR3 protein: CASSLRHTALAQFF. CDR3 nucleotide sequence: TGTGCCAGCTCCTTAAGGCACACCGCCCTAGCGCAGTTCTTC.

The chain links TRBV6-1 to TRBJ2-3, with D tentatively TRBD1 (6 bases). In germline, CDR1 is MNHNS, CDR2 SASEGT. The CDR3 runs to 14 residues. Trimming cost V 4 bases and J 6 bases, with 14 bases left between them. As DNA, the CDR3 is TGTGCCAGCAGTGGATCACAGGGCGGGGATACGCAGTATTTT. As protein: CASSGSQGGDTQYF.

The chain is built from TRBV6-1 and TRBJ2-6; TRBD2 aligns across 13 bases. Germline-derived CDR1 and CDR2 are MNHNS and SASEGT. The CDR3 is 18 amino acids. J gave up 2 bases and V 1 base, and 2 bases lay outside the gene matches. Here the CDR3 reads CASSEGTSGRPGANVLTF. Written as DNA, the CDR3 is TGTGCCAGCAGTGAAGGGACTAGCGGGAGACCTGGGGCCAACGTCCTGACTTTC.

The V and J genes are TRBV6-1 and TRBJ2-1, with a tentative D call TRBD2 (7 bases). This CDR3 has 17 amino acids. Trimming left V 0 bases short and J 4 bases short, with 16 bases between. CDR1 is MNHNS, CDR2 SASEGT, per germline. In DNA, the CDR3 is TGTGCCAGCAGTGAAGCGCTTCGGGGGGCGCGTTACAATGAGCAGTTCTTC. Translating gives CASSEALRGARYNEQFF.

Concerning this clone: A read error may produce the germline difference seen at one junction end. CDR3 protein: CASSYGPGSPLHF. CDR3 DNA: TGTGCCAGCAGTTACGGACCCGGGTCACCCCTCCACTTC. The chain employs TRBV6-6 and TRBJ1-6; D is ambiguous. This CDR3 comprises 13 residues. CDR1 and CDR2 from the germline V gene are MNHNY and SVGAGI (reference sequence).

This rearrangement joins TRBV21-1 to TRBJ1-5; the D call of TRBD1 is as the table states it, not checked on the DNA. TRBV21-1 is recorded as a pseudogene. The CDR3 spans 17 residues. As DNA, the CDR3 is TGTGCCAGCAGCCAAGTAACAGGGGGAAATAGCAATCAGCCCCAGCATTTT. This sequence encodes CASSQVTGGNSNQPQHF.

The CDR3 protein is CASSLGRQGLNQPQHF. Here the CDR3 DNA reads TGTGCCAGCAGTCTAGGGAGACAGGGCCTCAATCAGCCCCAGCATTTT. This chain connects TRBV7-9 to TRBJ1-5, with 7 bases matching TRBD1. V was pared by 6 bases and J by 3 bases, with 11 bases of the junction left unmatched. The CDR3 spans 16 residues. Germline V gene data show CDR1 as SEHNR and CDR2 as FQNEAQ (reference sequence).

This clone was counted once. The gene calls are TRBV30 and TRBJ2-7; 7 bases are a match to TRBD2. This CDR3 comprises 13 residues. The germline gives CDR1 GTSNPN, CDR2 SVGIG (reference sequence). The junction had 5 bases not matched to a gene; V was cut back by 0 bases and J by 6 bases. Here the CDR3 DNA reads TGTGCCTGGAGTGTACTGTCGGGGGGCGAGCAGTACTTC. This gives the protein CAWSVLSGGEQYF.

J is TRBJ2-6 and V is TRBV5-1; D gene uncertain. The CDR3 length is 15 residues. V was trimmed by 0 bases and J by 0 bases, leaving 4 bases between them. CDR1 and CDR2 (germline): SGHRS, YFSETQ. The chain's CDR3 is CASSLGSSGANVLTF. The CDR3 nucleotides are TGCGCCAGCAGCTTGGGCAGCTCTGGGGCCAACGTCCTGACTTTC.

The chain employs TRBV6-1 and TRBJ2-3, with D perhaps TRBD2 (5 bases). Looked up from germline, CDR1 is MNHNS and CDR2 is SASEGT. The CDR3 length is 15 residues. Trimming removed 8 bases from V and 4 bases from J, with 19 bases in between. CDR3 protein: CASSPLDRAADTQYF. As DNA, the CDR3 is TGTGCCAGCTCCCCACTAGACCGGGCGGCAGATACGCAGTATTTT.

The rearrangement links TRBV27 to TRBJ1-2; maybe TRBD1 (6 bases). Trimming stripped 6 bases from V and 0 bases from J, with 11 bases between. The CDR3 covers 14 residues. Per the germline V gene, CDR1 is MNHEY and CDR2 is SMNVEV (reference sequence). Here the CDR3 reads CASRKQGTNYGYTF. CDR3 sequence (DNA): TGTGCCAGCAGGAAACAGGGTACTAACTATGGCTACACCTTC.